The 24 T cell receptor beta chains below come from one sample, sequenced in a study of cytomegalovirus exposure and HLA in healthy donors. Use of 60 Vbeta and 13 Jbeta primers characterized the PCR. Here immunoSEQ multiplex PCR was the method, and the copy in TCRdb shows in-frame clones only, minus some. The table shows around 180,000 clones, with about 83% occurring only once. The sequencing sample was made of PBMCs. The source is a woman under 40 in good health and CMV-seropositive.

In this sample, this clone turned up a few times. The chain couples TRBV2 to TRBJ1-1; 7 bases map to TRBD1. CDR3 length equals 14 residues. CDR1 is SNHLY, CDR2 FYNNEI, per germline. Unmatched junction bases numbered 10, after V lost 9 bases and J lost 3 bases. CDR3 loop: CAREMTGTDTEAFF. The CDR3 DNA reads TGTGCCAGGGAAATGACAGGGACGGACACTGAAGCTTTCTTT.

This clone was observed once. This sequence joins TRBV7-8 and TRBJ2-2; a possible D gene is TRBD1 (5 bases). The CDR3 has 16 amino acids. Germline V gene data show CDR1 as SGHVS and CDR2 as FQNEAQ. The V end lost 6 bases, the J end lost 0 bases, and 14 bases lay between the germline ends. CDR3 protein: CASRAGNNANTGELFF. DNA of the CDR3: TGTGCCAGCAGAGCAGGGAACAACGCGAACACCGGGGAGCTGTTTTTT.

V is TRBV25-1 and J is TRBJ2-1; 9 bases are a match to TRBD1. The germline gives CDR1 MGHDK, CDR2 SYGVNS. With V trimmed by 7 bases and J by 8 bases, 3 bases remained unmatched. The CDR3 is made up of 12 amino acids. CDR3 sequence (DNA): TGTGCCAGCAAATGGACAGGGGATGAGCAGTTCTTC. It yields the protein CASKWTGDEQFF.

The chain links TRBV29-1 to TRBJ2-1; 14 bases are shared with TRBD2. Germline CDR1 is SQVTM and CDR2 is ANQGSEA. The CDR3 has 17 residues. J gave up 9 bases and V 6 bases, and 16 bases lay outside the gene matches. The CDR3 DNA is TGCAGCGTCGGAAAAGGGACTAGCGGGGGAGCCCACCGTGAGCAGTTCTTC. Amino acids: CSVGKGTSGGAHREQFF.

V is TRBV5-1 and J is TRBJ2-4; 8 nucleotides align to TRBD1. Germline CDR1 SGHRS, CDR2 YFSETQ. The CDR3 contains 15 residues. Trimming removed 4 bases from V and 4 bases from J; junction bases left unmatched: 7. CDR3 sequence (DNA): TGCGCCAGCAGCCTCCCGGACAGGGTGAAAAACATTCAGTACTTC. This encodes CASSLPDRVKNIQYF.

This clone was seen ten or more times. The chain has TRBV28 and TRBJ1-1; D may be TRBD1 (6 bases). The germline gives CDR1 MDHEN, CDR2 SYDVKM. This CDR3 contains 14 residues. V was pared by 7 bases and J by 1 base, with 13 bases between. For the CDR3, the DNA is TGTGCCAGCACAGTCAGGGGAGCGAACACTGAAGCTTTCTTT. Its protein product is CASTVRGANTEAFF.

This rearrangement joins TRBV6-1 to TRBJ2-1; D is uncertain. The germline gives CDR1 MNHNS, CDR2 SASEGT. The ends were cut back, 6 bases at V and 4 bases at J, with 10 bases in the middle. CDR3 size: 13 residues. The CDR3 loop is CASRGRRYNEQFF. CDR3 nucleotides: TGTGCCAGCAGGGGCAGGCGTTACAATGAGCAGTTCTTC.

V is TRBV7-9 and J is TRBJ1-2; D is uncertain. The CDR3 covers 15 residues. V gave up 2 bases and J gave up 2 bases, with 12 bases separating them. CDR1 and CDR2 from the germline V gene are SEHNR and FQNEAQ (reference sequence). CDR3 loop: CASSLQAIWNYGYTF. CDR3 sequence (DNA): TGTGCCAGCAGCTTACAGGCCATCTGGAACTATGGCTACACCTTC.

J is TRBJ2-5 and V is TRBV5-4, with TRBD1 matching over 10 bases. The germline V gene encodes CDR1 SGHNT and CDR2 YYREEE (reference sequence). The trim removed 3 bases at V and 9 bases at J, leaving 8 bases unmatched. The CDR3 covers 14 residues. CDR3 coding DNA: TGTGCCAGCAGCTCCGGGACAGGGGATCCGTCCCAGTACTTC. It specifies CASSSGTGDPSQYF. Based on the CDR3 plus reference TRBV5-4 and TRBJ2-5, the full variable domain is ETGVTQSPTHLIKTRGQQVTLRCSSQSGHNTVSWYQQALGQGPQFIFQYYREEENGRGNFPPRFSGLQFPNYSSELNVNALELDDSALYLCASSSGTGDPSQYFGPGTRLLVL.

The chain joins TRBV4-3 to TRBJ2-7; the D gene is possibly TRBD2 (5 bases). There are 13 residues in the CDR3. Germline V gene sequence: CDR1 LGHNA, CDR2 YSLEER. The V end was cut by 4 bases, the J end by 5 bases, with 12 bases between. In nucleotides, the CDR3 is TGCGCCAGCAGCCTGGAGGAAGGTGACGAGCAGTACTTC. Protein sequence: CASSLEEGDEQYF.

This clone appeared a single time. The CDR3 loop reads CASSLDRDTEAFF. In DNA form, the CDR3 reads TGTGCCAGCAGCTTGGACAGGGACACTGAAGCTTTCTTT. This chain joins TRBV11-2 and TRBJ1-1, with 8 nucleotides matching TRBD1. The V gene's germline CDR1 is SGHAT and CDR2 FQNNGV. Trimming removed 3 bases from V and 3 bases from J; junction bases left unmatched: 0. The CDR3 consists of 13 residues.

The chain joins TRBV2 to TRBJ1-1; no clear D gene. Germline V lookup: CDR1 SNHLY, CDR2 FYNNEI. Trimming pared 7 bases from V and 0 bases from J, leaving 9 bases between. There are 13 residues in the CDR3. This CDR3 is CASMAVMNTEAFF. The CDR3 DNA sequence: TGTGCCAGCATGGCGGTTATGAACACTGAAGCTTTCTTT.

The chain carries TRBV13 and TRBJ2-2, with 10 positions matching TRBD2. The V segment lost 6 bases and the J segment 0 bases; nucleotides outside the gene matches: 7. CDR1 is PRHDT, CDR2 FYEKMQ, per germline (reference sequence). This CDR3 has 17 amino acids. CDR3 bases: TGTGCCAGCAGGAGGCTAGCGGGGGCAACGAACACCGGGGAGCTGTTTTTT. Translating gives CASRRLAGATNTGELFF.

The DNA of the CDR3 is TGTGCCATCAACAACGGACAGGCCGGCGACTACACCTTC. Translation gives CAINNGQAGDYTF. V is TRBV10-3 and J is TRBJ1-2, with 7 bases matching TRBD1. The germline V gene has CDR1 ENHRY and CDR2 SYGVKD. Trimming at V came to 7 bases and at J to 10 bases, leaving 12 bases not matched to a gene. This CDR3 region has 13 residues.

In DNA, the CDR3 is TGTGCCAGCAGCTTGTTTCCCTTCGAGAATGAGCAGTTCTTC. It translates to CASSLFPFENEQFF. V is TRBV5-6 and J is TRBJ2-1, with D unclear. The CDR3 covers 14 residues. Looked up from germline, CDR1 is SGHDT and CDR2 is YYEEEE. V shed 1 base and J shed 7 bases, with 12 bases lying between them.

The V gene is TRBV4-1, the J gene TRBJ2-1, with D perhaps matching TRBD2 (6 bases). The CDR3 contains 15 residues. Trimming pared 1 base from V and 4 bases from J, leaving 11 bases between. CDR1 and CDR2 from the germline V gene are MGHRA and YSYEKL. CDR3: CASSQVEGTYNEQFF. In DNA form, the CDR3 reads TGCGCCAGCAGCCAAGTGGAGGGGACTTACAATGAGCAGTTCTTC.

This chain joins TRBV2 and TRBJ2-7; 8 bases align to TRBD1. Germline assignment: CDR1 SNHLY and CDR2 FYNNEI. V was pared by 3 bases and J by 4 bases, with 11 bases of the junction left unmatched. The CDR3 sequence is 16 residues long. The CDR3 DNA reads TGTGCCAGCAGTGAGGTGGGTTGGACAGGGAGGTACGAGCAGTACTTC. This codes for CASSEVGWTGRYEQYF.

There are a few counts of this clone. The chain recombines TRBV5-4 with TRBJ2-1, with 7 nucleotides matching TRBD1. V shed 4 bases, J shed 10 bases, and the junction held 8 bases outside the gene matches. Germline V gives CDR1 SGHNT, CDR2 YYREEE (reference sequence). CDR3 length equals 13 residues. The CDR3 sequence is CASSRTGSGEQFF. The CDR3 DNA follows: TGTGCCAGCAGCCGGACAGGTTCCGGCGAGCAGTTCTTC.

The genes are TRBV5-1 and TRBJ2-7, with 12 bases that match TRBD2. Germline V gene data show CDR1 as SGHRS and CDR2 as YFSETQ. This CDR3 region has 16 residues. The V segment lost 4 bases and the J segment 3 bases; nucleotides outside the gene matches: 8. The CDR3 sequence: CASSPTSGRLNYEQYF. CDR3 DNA: TGCGCCAGCAGCCCTACTAGCGGGAGGCTTAACTACGAGCAGTACTTC.

The chain joins TRBV9 to TRBJ2-2; D is unresolved. Germline V gene sequence: CDR1 SGDLS, CDR2 YYNGEE. Trimming left V 1 base short and J 3 bases short, with 4 bases between. The CDR3 is made up of 13 amino acids. The CDR3 is CASSVTYTGELFF. CDR3 nucleotides: TGTGCCAGCAGCGTAACTTACACCGGGGAGCTGTTTTTT.

This clone was counted once. The chain couples TRBV12-5 to TRBJ1-1, with D hard to call. V lost 6 bases, J lost 1 base, and 9 bases lay in between. CDR1 is LGHNT and CDR2 is FRNRAP in the germline V gene. The CDR3 sequence is 13 residues long. The CDR3 sequence: CASGFRQNTEAFF. For the CDR3, the DNA is TGTGCTAGTGGCTTCCGACAGAACACTGAAGCTTTCTTT.

The rearrangement uses TRBV4-1 and TRBJ2-1; D ambiguous. The V end lost 1 base, the J end lost 6 bases, and 4 bases lay between the germline ends. CDR1 and CDR2 from the germline V gene are MGHRA and YSYEKL. This CDR3 region has 12 residues. DNA of the CDR3: TGCGCCAGCAGCCAAGGGCCCAATGAGCAGTTCTTC. Its protein product is CASSQGPNEQFF.

The J gene is TRBJ1-2, the V gene TRBV18; 9 nucleotides match TRBD1. The CDR3 is made up of 15 amino acids. Germline CDR1 KGHSH, CDR2 LQKENI. V gave up 3 bases and J gave up 2 bases; unmatched junction bases: 4. The CDR3 nucleotides are TGTGCCAGCTCACCGGGGACAGGGCGAAACTATGGCTACACCTTC. The encoded protein is CASSPGTGRNYGYTF.

The J gene is TRBJ2-3, the V gene TRBV7-2; 7 bases are a match to TRBD2. CDR3 size: 15 residues. CDR1 and CDR2 from the germline V gene are SGHTA and FQGNSA. J lost 3 bases, V lost 1 base, and 4 bases had no gene match. The CDR3 region has the DNA TGTGCCAGCAGCTTAGTAGGACTAGTGACAGATACGCAGTATTTT. This encodes CASSLVGLVTDTQYF.